The 17 T cell receptor beta chains below all came from one sample that was sequenced in a study of regulatory T cells in long-lasting Graves disease. Time point indicated: persistent/refractory GD, antithyroid drugs over 5 years with positive TRAb. RNA extracted from PBMCs served as the sequencing template. Construction of the TCR beta libraries employed iRepertoire HTBI primers in conjunction with Arm-PCR of CDR3 regions. Via MiXCR, TCRdb re-called the multiplex PCR reads, giving one row per CDR3 protein. Of 310,000 or so distinct CDR3 sequences in the sample, approximately 20% were seen once. The sample consisted of peripheral blood mononuclear cells (PBMCs), taken when the disease was refractory, from a patient treated with antithyroid drugs. The receptors shown here come from a female donor with Graves disease.

This clonotype was detected many times. This sequence joins TRBV5-5 and TRBJ2-7, with 13 nucleotides matching TRBD2. Trimming removed 2 bases from V and 5 bases from J; junction bases left unmatched: 4. There are 15 residues in the CDR3. Germline V gene data show CDR1 as SGHKS and CDR2 as YYEKEE (reference sequence). CDR3 protein: CASSLGGLAGDEQYF. In nucleotides, the CDR3 is TGTGCCAGCAGCTTAGGAGGACTAGCGGGAGACGAGCAGTACTTC.

There are a few counts of this clonotype. V and J are TRBV6-1 and TRBJ2-1; 8 bases are a match to TRBD2. CDR3 length: 15 amino acids. The trim removed 2 bases at V and 3 bases at J, leaving 3 bases unmatched. Germline V gives CDR1 MNHNS, CDR2 SASEGT. The DNA for the CDR3 is TGTGCCAGCAGTGAATTCGGGAGGGACTACAATGAGCAGTTCTTC. This encodes CASSEFGRDYNEQFF.

This clonotype appeared many times. The rearrangement uses TRBV10-3 and TRBJ2-7; D uncertain. Per the germline V gene, CDR1 is ENHRY and CDR2 is SYGVKD. The germline V and J ends were trimmed by 4 bases and 0 bases, with 4 bases remaining between them. This CDR3 has 12 residues. The CDR3 DNA is TGTGCCATCAGTGGGTCCTCCTACGAGCAGTACTTC. Translation gives CAISGSSYEQYF.

This clonotype was seen many times. The V call is TRBV6-2 or TRBV6-3, the J call TRBJ2-2, with D possibly matching TRBD2 (5 bases). The CDR3 consists of 14 residues. V was trimmed by 0 bases and J by 4 bases, leaving 6 bases between them. CDR1 and CDR2 from the germline V gene are MNHEY and SVGEGT. The CDR3 reads CASSYSRGTGELFF. In nucleotides, the CDR3 is TGTGCCAGCAGTTACTCCCGGGGCACCGGGGAGCTGTTTTTT.

This clonotype appeared many times. The rearrangement joins TRBV3-1 to TRBJ2-4; 7 positions agree with TRBD2. The CDR3 is 14 amino acids. Germline V gene data show CDR1 as LGHDT and CDR2 as YNNKEL (reference sequence). The trim removed 3 bases at V and 9 bases at J, leaving 8 bases unmatched. Written as DNA, the CDR3 is TGTGCCAGCAGCCAGCCCGCGGGGGTGGGCATTCAGTACTTC. Protein sequence: CASSQPAGVGIQYF.

The V and J genes are TRBV20-1 and TRBJ2-1, with 7 bases aligning to TRBD2. Germline lookup yields CDR1 DFQATT and CDR2 SNEGSKA (reference sequence). The ends lost 3 bases at V and 8 bases at J; junction bases unmatched: 10. The CDR3 is 14 residues long. This CDR3 is CSARKRTREHEQFF. The CDR3 DNA reads TGCAGTGCTAGGAAGAGGACGCGGGAGCATGAGCAGTTCTTC.

This clonotype was detected a few times. The chain links TRBV29-1 to TRBJ2-7; TRBD1 or TRBD2 may be the D gene (6 bases each). Per germline, CDR1 SQVTM and CDR2 ANQGSEA. V was trimmed by 4 bases and J by 6 bases, leaving 10 bases between them. CDR3 length: 11 amino acids. The CDR3 coding sequence is TGCAGCGTTGTGAAGGGGGGCGAGCAGTACTTC. Protein: CSVVKGGEQYF.

This clonotype was found once. The J gene is TRBJ2-7, the V gene TRBV20-1, with TRBD2 matching over 8 bases. V dropped 2 bases and J dropped 2; count of bases not matched to a gene: 11. Germline lookup yields CDR1 DFQATT and CDR2 SNEGSKA (reference sequence). This CDR3 region has 16 residues. The CDR3: CSARSGGGLKPYEQYF. CDR3 nucleotides: TGCAGTGCTAGATCCGGGGGGGGGTTGAAACCCTACGAGCAGTACTTC.

This clonotype was seen ten or more times. CDR3 sequence: CASSLDAGLVLETQYF. CDR3 nucleotides: TGTGCCAGCAGCTTAGATGCGGGACTGGTTCTAGAGACCCAGTACTTC. V usage is TRBV7-9 and J usage is TRBJ2-5, with D perhaps matching TRBD2 (6 bases). The CDR3 runs to 16 residues. Germline V lookup: CDR1 SEHNR, CDR2 FQNEAQ (reference sequence). V was trimmed by 1 base and J by 4 bases, leaving 16 bases between them.

The sample holds a few counts of this clonotype. The chain couples TRBV6-4 to TRBJ2-7; D is ambiguous. V lost 5 bases and J 2 bases, leaving 13 bases between the germline ends. There are 14 residues in the CDR3. CDR1 and CDR2 from the germline V gene are MRHNA and SNTAGT. CDR3 DNA: TGTGCCAGCAGTTTCGCCAGGAGTGCCTACGAGCAGTACTTC. It is translated as CASSFARSAYEQYF.

This clonotype has a handful of counts. The V call is TRBV20-1, the J call TRBJ1-6; D remains ambiguous. Per the germline V gene, CDR1 is DFQATT and CDR2 is SNEGSKA (reference sequence). The length of the CDR3 is 13 residues. Trimming took off 6 bases at V and 14 bases at J, with 20 bases between the two ends. This CDR3 reads CSARTMVGLTLHF. The CDR3, as DNA: TGCAGTGCCAGGACGATGGTAGGCCTCACCCTCCACTTT.

V is TRBV7-2 and J is TRBJ2-7; 11 nucleotides match TRBD2. Germline V CDR1 and CDR2: SGHTA, FQGNSA. Trimming took 2 bases from V and 4 from J; bases not matched to a gene: 4. This CDR3 comprises 15 residues. DNA of the CDR3: TGTGCCAGCAGCTTAACTAGCGGGAGTCAGTACGAGCAGTACTTC. Translated, it gives CASSLTSGSQYEQYF. Complete variable domain (other parts from reference TRBV7-2 and TRBJ2-7): GAGVSQSPSNKVTEKGKDVELRCDPISGHTALYWYRQSLGQGLEFLIYFQGNSAPDKSGLPSDRFSAERTGGSVSTLTIQRTQQEDSAVYLCASSLTSGSQYEQYFGPGTRLTVT.

A note on this clonotype: With a much larger clone just one base away, this may be a read error. CDR3 in amino acids: CASLCRPTGCSETQHF. The CDR3 bases are TGTGCCAGCCTGTGTCGCCCGACAGGGTGCTCGGAGACCCAGCACTTC. This chain uses TRBV27 with TRBJ2-5; 7 nucleotides match TRBD1. The germline CDR1 and CDR2 sequences are MNHEY and SMNVEV (reference sequence). This CDR3 spans 16 amino acids.

This clonotype was detected only a few times. The V gene is TRBV5-6, the J gene TRBJ2-2; 7 bases are shared with TRBD1. Per germline, CDR1 SGHDT and CDR2 YYEEEE. The CDR3 is 13 amino acids. Germline trimming cut 9 bases from V and 5 bases from J; bases unmatched to any gene: 7. The chain's CDR3 is CATRQGMTGELFF. CDR3 coding DNA: TGTGCCACCCGACAGGGAATGACCGGGGAGCTGTTTTTT.

In its sample, this clonotype was seen many times. The gene calls are TRBV28 and TRBJ2-7; the D is unclear. The CDR3 is 13 amino acids. Trimming removed 5 bases from V and 2 bases from J, with 10 bases in between. Germline CDR1 MDHEN, CDR2 SYDVKM. CDR3 loop: CASSPIQTYEQYF. The DNA for the CDR3 is TGTGCCAGCAGTCCTATTCAGACCTACGAGCAGTACTTC.

This clonotype was counted ten times or more. This rearrangement joins TRBV11-2 to TRBJ1-5; the D gene is possibly TRBD1 (6 bases). The ends were cut back, 5 bases at V and 4 bases at J, with 9 bases in the middle. In germline, CDR1 is SGHAT, CDR2 FQNNGV. The CDR3 consists of 13 residues. CDR3 nucleotide sequence: TGTGCCAGCAGCGGGGGCCCAAATCAGCCCCAGCATTTT. Its translation is CASSGGPNQPQHF. Variable domain in full (rest from reference TRBV11-2 and TRBJ1-5): EAGVAQSPRYKIIEKRQSVAFWCNPISGHATLYWYQQILGQGPKLLIQFQNNGVVDDSQLPKDRFSAERLKGVDSTLKIQPAKLEDSAVYLCASSGGPNQPQHFGDGTRLSIL.

In its sample, this clonotype was seen many times. The gene calls are TRBV7-2 and TRBJ2-2; D possibly corresponds to TRBD2 (6 bases). Germline V gene lookup returns CDR1 SGHTA and CDR2 FQGNSA. Trimming shortened V by 0 bases and J by 1 base, and 6 bases separated the two germline ends. This CDR3 is built from 15 residues. CDR3 nucleotides: TGTGCCAGCAGCTTAGCGGGGGGGAACACCGGGGAGCTGTTTTTT. Translated, it gives CASSLAGGNTGELFF.